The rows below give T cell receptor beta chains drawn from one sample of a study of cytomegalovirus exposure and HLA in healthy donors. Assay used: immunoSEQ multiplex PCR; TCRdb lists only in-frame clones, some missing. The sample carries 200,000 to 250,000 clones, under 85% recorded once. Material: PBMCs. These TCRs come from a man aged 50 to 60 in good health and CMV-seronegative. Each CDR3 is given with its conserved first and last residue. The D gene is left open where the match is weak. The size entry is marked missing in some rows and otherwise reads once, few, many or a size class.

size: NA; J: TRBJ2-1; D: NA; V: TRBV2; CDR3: CASSTYNEQFF; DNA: TGTGCCAGCAGTACATACAATGAGCAGTTCTTC
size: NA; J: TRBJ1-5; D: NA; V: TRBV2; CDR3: CASSGHLSNQPQHF; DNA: TGTGCCAGCAGTGGACACCTTAGCAATCAGCCCCAGCATTTT
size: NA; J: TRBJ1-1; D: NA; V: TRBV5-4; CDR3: CASSPSGWGDTEAFF; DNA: TGTGCCAGCAGCCCTTCGGGGTGGGGTGACACTGAAGCTTTCTTT
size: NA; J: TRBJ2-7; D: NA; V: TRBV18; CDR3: CASSPLGRFTYEQYF; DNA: TGTGCCAGCTCACCACTTGGCAGGTTCACCTACGAGCAGTACTTC
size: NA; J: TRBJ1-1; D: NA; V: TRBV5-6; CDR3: CASRTLDRLNTEAFF; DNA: TGTGCCAGCAGGACCTTAGACAGGTTGAACACTGAAGCTTTCTTT
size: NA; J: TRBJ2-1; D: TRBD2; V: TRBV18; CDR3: CASSRYGASGNNEQFF; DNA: TGTGCCAGCTCCCGGTACGGGGCTAGCGGAAACAATGAGCAGTTCTTC
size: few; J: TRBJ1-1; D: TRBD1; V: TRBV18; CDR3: CASSPIGTGSTEAFF; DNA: TGTGCCAGCTCACCAATTGGGACAGGGAGCACTGAAGCTTTCTTT
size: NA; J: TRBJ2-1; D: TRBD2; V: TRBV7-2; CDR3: CASSPRASGSFSYNEQFF; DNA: TGTGCCAGCAGCCCTAGGGCTAGCGGGTCATTCTCCTACAATGAGCAGTTCTTC
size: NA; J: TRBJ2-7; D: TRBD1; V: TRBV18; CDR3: CASSPQGATYEQYF; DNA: TGTGCCAGCTCACCGCAGGGGGCCACCTACGAGCAGTACTTC
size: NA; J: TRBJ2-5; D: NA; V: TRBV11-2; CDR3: CASSLQTQFQETQYF; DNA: TGTGCCAGCAGCTTACAAACACAGTTCCAAGAGACCCAGTACTTC
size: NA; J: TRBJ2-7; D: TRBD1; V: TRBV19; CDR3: CASSIRQGSYEQYF; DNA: TGTGCCAGTAGTATTAGACAGGGATCCTACGAGCAGTACTTC
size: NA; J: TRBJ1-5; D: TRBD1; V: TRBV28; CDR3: CASRPTGGNLSPQHF; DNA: TGTGCCAGCAGGCCTACAGGGGGGAACCTTTCGCCCCAGCATTTT
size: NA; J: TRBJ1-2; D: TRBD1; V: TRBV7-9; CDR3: CASSLGGQLYGYTF; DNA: TGTGCCAGCAGCTTAGGGGGACAGCTCTATGGCTACACCTTC
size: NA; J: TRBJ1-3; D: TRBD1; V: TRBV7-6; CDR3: CASSLAWQGARGNTIYF; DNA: TGTGCCAGCAGCTTAGCGTGGCAGGGGGCGCGCGGAAACACCATATATTTT
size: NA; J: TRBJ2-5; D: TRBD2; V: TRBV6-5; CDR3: CASSYRTSGQETQYF; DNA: TGTGCCAGCAGTTACAGGACTAGCGGTCAAGAGACCCAGTACTTC
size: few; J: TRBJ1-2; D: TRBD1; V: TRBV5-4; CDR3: CASSWGQVPYGYTF; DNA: TGTGCCAGCAGCTGGGGACAGGTTCCTTATGGCTACACCTTC